The T cell receptor beta chain described here comes from a study of T cell repertoires in cytomegalovirus infection. Study information: Shared public TCR beta signatures pointed to both CMV infection and a matching HLA type.

The ends lost 4 bases at V and 2 bases at J; junction bases unmatched: 5. The CDR3 loop spans 16 amino acids. Germline V lookup: CDR1 LNHNV, CDR2 YYDKDF (reference sequence). TCRdb itself ran the reads through MiXCR, one entry per CDR3 protein. The table has roughly 69,000 distinct CDR3 sequences, over 20% seen once; the top ten hold 65% to 75%. Study results and caveats: CMV carriers with the relevant HLA were identified by cumulative public TCR beta family frequency. In two of eight donors, the top clonotype was HLA-C-restricted CMV-specific.

This clonotype has a handful of counts. Its antigen is unknown. This clonotype was obtained from a human donor in good health (CMV status not recorded). Some clones in this sample may be carry-over from other donors' samples. Here the sequenced sample was CD8+ T cells from cultured PBMCs, taken from culture after CMV antigen stimulation. This chain connects TRBV15 to TRBJ2-6; 7 nucleotides line up with TRBD1. Here the CDR3 DNA reads TGTGCCACCAGCACCGACGACAGGGCTGGGGCCAACGTCCTGACTTTC. It codes for CATSTDDRAGANVLTF.